This T cell receptor beta chain originates from a study of blood T cell repertoires in COVID-19. For the study at large: COVID-19 samples collected from the United States, Italy and Spain covered acute and convalescent phases. From T cells, B-cell-depleted T cells, or PBMCs came the material, which was cDNA or gDNA.

V was clipped by 5 bases and J by 2 bases, with 4 bases between them. Germline values: CDR1 SEHNR, CDR2 FQNEAQ (reference sequence). The CDR3 has 12 residues. Original data processing: By means of reference gene primer amplification, nucleated cell counts were estimated. Libraries were prepared by immunoSEQ multiplex PCR; TCRdb keeps only in-frame clonotypes and omits some of them. V and J calls and clone size are those listed in that table; D and trimming were worked out from the DNA. The table records 71,000 or so clones, about four fifths of them present only once. The rearrangement uses TRBV7-9 and TRBJ1-5; no reliable D call. Material: peripheral blood. This TCR was sampled from a man aged 70 or older with acute or convalescent COVID-19. The CDR3 DNA follows: TGTGCCAGCAGCCCCGGCAATCAGCCCCAGCATTTT. Its protein product is CASSPGNQPQHF.